This T cell receptor (beta chain) was recovered during a study of T cell repertoires in cytomegalovirus infection. Study-wide results and caveats: Dominant in the ex vivo response were TCR beta clonotypes restricted by HLA-C and specific for CMV.

TCRdb independently ran MiXCR on the reads; one entry per CDR3 protein. The profile shows some 350,000 distinct CDR3 sequences, roughly 20% of them singletons. In the case of this clonotype: Its matching antigen is unknown.

The CDR3 runs to 13 residues. J was trimmed by 7 bases and V by 6 bases; bases with no gene match: 5. V is TRBV12-3 or TRBV12-4 and J is TRBJ2-3; TRBD1 matches 9 bases. The source is a human donor in good health (CMV status not recorded). Some clones in this sample may be carry-over from other donors' samples. Sequenced: PBMCs. The CDR3 DNA follows: TGTGCCAGCAGGGGACAGGGTCATAATACGCAGTATTTT. Translation: CASRGQGHNTQYF.